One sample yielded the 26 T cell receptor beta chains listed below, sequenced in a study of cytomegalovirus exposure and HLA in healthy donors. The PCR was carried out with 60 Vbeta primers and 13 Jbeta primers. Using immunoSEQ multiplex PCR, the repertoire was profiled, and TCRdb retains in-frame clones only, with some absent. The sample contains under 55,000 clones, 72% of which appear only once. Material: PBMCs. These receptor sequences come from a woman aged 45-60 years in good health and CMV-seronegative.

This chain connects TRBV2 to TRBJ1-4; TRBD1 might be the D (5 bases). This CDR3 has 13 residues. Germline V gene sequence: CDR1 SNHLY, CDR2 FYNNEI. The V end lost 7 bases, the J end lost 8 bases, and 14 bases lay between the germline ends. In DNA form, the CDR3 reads TGTGCCAGCAAGACGGGGGGATGGGAAAAACTGTTTTTT. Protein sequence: CASKTGGWEKLFF.

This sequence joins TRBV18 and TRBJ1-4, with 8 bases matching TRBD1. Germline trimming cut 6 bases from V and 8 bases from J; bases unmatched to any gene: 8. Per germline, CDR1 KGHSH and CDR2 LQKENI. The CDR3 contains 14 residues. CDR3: CASSLQGAQEKLFF. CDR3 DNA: TGTGCCAGCTCTCTTCAGGGGGCGCAAGAAAAACTGTTTTTT.

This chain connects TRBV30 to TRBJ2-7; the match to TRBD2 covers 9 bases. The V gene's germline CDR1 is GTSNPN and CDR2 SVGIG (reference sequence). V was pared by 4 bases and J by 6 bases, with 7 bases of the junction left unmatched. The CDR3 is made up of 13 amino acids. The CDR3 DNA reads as TGTGCCTGGATGGCGGGAGGGGGGGTCGAGCAGTACTTC. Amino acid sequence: CAWMAGGGVEQYF.

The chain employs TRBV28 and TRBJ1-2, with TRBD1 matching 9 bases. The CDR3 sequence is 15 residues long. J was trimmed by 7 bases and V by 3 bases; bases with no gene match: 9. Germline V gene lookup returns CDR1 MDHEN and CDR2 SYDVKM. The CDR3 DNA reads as TGTGCCAGCAGTTTGGGACAGGGAGGATTTTTTGGCTACACCTTC. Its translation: CASSLGQGGFFGYTF.

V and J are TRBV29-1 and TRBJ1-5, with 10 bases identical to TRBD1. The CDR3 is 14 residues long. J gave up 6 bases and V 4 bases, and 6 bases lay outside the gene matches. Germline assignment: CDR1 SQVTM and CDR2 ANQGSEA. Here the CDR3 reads CSVAEDRGIQPQHF. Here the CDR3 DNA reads TGCAGCGTTGCTGAGGACAGGGGGATTCAGCCCCAGCATTTT.

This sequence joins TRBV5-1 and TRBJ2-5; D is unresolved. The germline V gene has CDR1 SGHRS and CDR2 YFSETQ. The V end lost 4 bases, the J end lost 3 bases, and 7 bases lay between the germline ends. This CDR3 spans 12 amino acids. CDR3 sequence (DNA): TGCGCCAGCAGCATTGAGAAAGAGACCCAGTACTTC. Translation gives CASSIEKETQYF.

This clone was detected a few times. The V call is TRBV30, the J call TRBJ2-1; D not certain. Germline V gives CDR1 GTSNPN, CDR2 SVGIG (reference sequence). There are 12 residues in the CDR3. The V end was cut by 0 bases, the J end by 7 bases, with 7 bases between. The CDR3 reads CAWSVQWNEQFF. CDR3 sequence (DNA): TGTGCCTGGAGTGTACAATGGAATGAGCAGTTCTTC.

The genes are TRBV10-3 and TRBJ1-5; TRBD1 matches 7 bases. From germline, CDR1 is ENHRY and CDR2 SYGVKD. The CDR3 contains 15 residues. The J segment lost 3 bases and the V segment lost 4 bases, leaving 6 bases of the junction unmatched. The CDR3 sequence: CAISVGDRDNQPQHF. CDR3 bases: TGTGCCATCAGTGTGGGGGACAGAGACAATCAGCCCCAGCATTTT.

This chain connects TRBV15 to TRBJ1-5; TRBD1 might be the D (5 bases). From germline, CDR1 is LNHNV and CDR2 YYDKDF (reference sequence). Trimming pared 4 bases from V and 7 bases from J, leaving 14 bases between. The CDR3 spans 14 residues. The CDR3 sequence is CATSTTGAVQPQHF. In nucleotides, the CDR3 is TGTGCCACCAGCACCACAGGCGCGGTGCAGCCCCAGCATTTT.

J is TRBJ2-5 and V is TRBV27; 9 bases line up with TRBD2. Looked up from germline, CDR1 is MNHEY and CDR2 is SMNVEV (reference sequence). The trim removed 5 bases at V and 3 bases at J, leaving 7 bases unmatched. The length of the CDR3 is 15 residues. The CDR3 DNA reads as TGTGCCAGCAGTCAAACGACTAGCGGAGAAGAGACCCAGTACTTC. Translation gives CASSQTTSGEETQYF.

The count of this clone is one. CDR3 coding DNA: TGTGCCACCCAAGGGCGGGAGGCGACAGATACGCAGTATTTT. Its protein is CATQGREATDTQYF. J is TRBJ2-3 and V is TRBV14; 8 bases match TRBD2. Germline V gives CDR1 SGHDN, CDR2 FVKESK. With 10 bases clipped from V and 3 bases from J, the junction kept 9 bases outside the gene matches. The CDR3 totals 14 residues.

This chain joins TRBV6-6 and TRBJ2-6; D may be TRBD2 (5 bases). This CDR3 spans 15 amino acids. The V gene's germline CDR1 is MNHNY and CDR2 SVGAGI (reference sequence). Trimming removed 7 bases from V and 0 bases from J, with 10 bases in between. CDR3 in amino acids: CASNSGSSGANVLTF. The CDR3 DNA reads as TGTGCCAGCAACTCTGGGAGCTCTGGGGCCAACGTCCTGACTTTC.

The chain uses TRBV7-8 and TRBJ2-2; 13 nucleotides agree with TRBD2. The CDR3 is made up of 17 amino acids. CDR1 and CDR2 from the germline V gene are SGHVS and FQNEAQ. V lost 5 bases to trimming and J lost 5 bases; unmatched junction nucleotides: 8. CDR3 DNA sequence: TGTGCCAGCAGCCTCCGGACTAGCGGGGGAATAACCGGGGAGCTGTTTTTT. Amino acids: CASSLRTSGGITGELFF.

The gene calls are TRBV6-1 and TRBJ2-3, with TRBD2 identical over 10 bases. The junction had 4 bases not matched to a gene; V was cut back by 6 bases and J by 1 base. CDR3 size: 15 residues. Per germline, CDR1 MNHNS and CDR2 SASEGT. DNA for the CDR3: TGTGCCAGCAGCCTTGGGACTAGCGGCACAGATACGCAGTATTTT. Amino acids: CASSLGTSGTDTQYF.

CDR3 region: CASRQMVGGSNSPLHF. As DNA, the CDR3 is TGTGCCAGCAGACAAATGGTAGGGGGCAGCAATTCACCCCTCCACTTT. This sequence joins TRBV6-6 and TRBJ1-6; TRBD1 matches 7 bases. Losses at the gene ends were 6 bases for V and 7 bases for J; bases not matched to a gene: 12. This CDR3 comprises 16 residues. Per the germline V gene, CDR1 is MNHNY and CDR2 is SVGAGI (reference sequence).

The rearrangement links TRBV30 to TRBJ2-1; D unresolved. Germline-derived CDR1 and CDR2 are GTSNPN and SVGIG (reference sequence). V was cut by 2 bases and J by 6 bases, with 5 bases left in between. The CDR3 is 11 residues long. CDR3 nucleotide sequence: TGTGCCTGGAGTCCCGGCAATGAGCAGTTCTTC. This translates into CAWSPGNEQFF. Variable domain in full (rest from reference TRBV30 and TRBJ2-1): SQTIHQWPATLVQPVGSPLSLECTVEGTSNPNLYWYRQAAGRGLQLLFYSVGIGQISSEVPQNLSASRPQDRQFILSSKKLLLSDSGFYLCAWSPGNEQFFGPGTRLTVL.

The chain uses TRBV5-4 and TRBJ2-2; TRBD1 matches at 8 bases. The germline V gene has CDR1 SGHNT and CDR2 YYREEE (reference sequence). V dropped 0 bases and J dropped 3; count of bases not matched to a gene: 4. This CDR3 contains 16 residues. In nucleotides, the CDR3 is TGTGCCAGCAGCTTGGCTGGACAGGGAGACACCGGGGAGCTGTTTTTT. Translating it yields CASSLAGQGDTGELFF. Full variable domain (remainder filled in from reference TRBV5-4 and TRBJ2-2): ETGVTQSPTHLIKTRGQQVTLRCSSQSGHNTVSWYQQALGQGPQFIFQYYREEENGRGNFPPRFSGLQFPNYSSELNVNALELDDSALYLCASSLAGQGDTGELFFGEGSRLTVL.

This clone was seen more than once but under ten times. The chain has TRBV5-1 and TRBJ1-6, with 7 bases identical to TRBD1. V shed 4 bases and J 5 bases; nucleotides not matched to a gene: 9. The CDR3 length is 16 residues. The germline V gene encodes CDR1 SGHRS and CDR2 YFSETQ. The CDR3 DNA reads TGCGCCAGCAGCCCAACAGGGGACCCCAATAATTCACCCCTCCACTTT. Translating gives CASSPTGDPNNSPLHF.

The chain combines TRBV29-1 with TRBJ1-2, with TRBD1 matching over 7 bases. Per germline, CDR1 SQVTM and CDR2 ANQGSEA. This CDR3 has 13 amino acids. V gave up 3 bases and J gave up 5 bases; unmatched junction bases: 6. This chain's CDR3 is CSVESRGAYGYTF. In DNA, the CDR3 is TGCAGCGTTGAGTCCAGGGGGGCATATGGCTACACCTTC.

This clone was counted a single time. CDR3 nucleotides: TGTGCCAGCAGGGCAGGGGGCGCAGATGCTGGAAACACCATATATTTT. It is translated as CASRAGGADAGNTIYF. The chain uses TRBV7-2 and TRBJ1-3; 8 bases are a match to TRBD1. CDR1 and CDR2 (germline): SGHTA, FQGNSA. CDR3 size: 16 residues. V was clipped by 6 bases and J by 2 bases; unmatched bases: 9.

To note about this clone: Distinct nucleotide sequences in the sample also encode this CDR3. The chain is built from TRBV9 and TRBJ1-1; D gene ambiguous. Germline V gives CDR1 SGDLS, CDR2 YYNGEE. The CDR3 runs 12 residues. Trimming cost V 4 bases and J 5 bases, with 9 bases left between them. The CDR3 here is CASSRMETEAFF. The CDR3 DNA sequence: TGTGCCAGCAGCCGGATGGAGACTGAAGCTTTCTTT.

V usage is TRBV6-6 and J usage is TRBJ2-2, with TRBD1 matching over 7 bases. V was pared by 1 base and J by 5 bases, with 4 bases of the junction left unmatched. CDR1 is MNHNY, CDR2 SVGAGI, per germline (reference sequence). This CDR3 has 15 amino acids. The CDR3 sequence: CASSYLEQGTGELFF. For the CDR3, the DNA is TGTGCCAGCAGTTACTTAGAACAGGGGACCGGGGAGCTGTTTTTT.

The CDR3 is CASSQEGGDTDTQYF. CDR3 DNA: TGCGCCAGCAGCCAAGAGGGCGGGGACACAGATACGCAGTATTTT. The chain is built from TRBV4-3 and TRBJ2-3; maybe TRBD2 (6 bases). The CDR3 consists of 15 residues. Germline V gene data show CDR1 as LGHNA and CDR2 as YSLEER. Trimming stripped 0 bases from V and 2 bases from J, with 9 bases between.

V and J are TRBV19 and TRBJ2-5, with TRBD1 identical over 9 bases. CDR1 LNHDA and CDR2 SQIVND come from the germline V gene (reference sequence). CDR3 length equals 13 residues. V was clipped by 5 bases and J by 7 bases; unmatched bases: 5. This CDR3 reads CASSGQGSGTQYF. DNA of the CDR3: TGTGCCAGTAGTGGACAGGGGAGTGGGACCCAGTACTTC.

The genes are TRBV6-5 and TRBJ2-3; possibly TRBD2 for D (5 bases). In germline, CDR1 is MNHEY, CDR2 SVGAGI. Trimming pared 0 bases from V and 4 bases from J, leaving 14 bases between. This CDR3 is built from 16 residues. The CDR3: CASSYSHIGLSDTQYF. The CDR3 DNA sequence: TGTGCCAGCAGTTACTCCCATATCGGACTCTCAGATACGCAGTATTTT.

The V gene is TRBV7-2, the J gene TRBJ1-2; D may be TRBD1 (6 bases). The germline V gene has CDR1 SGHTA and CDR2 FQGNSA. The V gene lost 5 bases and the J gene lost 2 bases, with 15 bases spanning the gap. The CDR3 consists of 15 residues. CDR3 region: CASSLVAGENYGYTF. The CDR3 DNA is TGTGCCAGCAGCCTGGTGGCAGGGGAAAACTATGGCTACACCTTC. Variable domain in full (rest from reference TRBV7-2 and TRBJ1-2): GAGVSQSPSNKVTEKGKDVELRCDPISGHTALYWYRQSLGQGLEFLIYFQGNSAPDKSGLPSDRFSAERTGGSVSTLTIQRTQQEDSAVYLCASSLVAGENYGYTFGSGTRLTVV.